What follows describes a single TCR beta chain. The target antigen is unknown. Only in-frame clones appear in the TCRdb table, and some are missing; sequencing was by immunoSEQ multiplex PCR. The sample consists of some 120,000 clones, around 84% of them appearing once. These data come from a study of T cell responses to AZD1222 COVID-19 vaccine. Study-wide results and caveats: Across spike, vaccine-associated CD4 TCRs were found, dominant at 160-218 and 743-854.

The J segment lost 0 bases and the V segment lost 6 bases, leaving 4 bases of the junction unmatched. This CDR3 region has 15 residues. Germline CDR1 SNHLY, CDR2 FYNNEI. V gene TRBV2 combines with J gene TRBJ2-2, with TRBD1 identical over 7 bases. Source: peripheral blood, taken 28 days after the second AZD1222 dose. The origin of this receptor is an adult who received the AZD1222 COVID-19 vaccine. Written as DNA, the CDR3 is TGTGCCAGCAGGGCCGGGACAGCGAACACCGGGGAGCTGTTTTTT. Amino acids: CASRAGTANTGELFF.